Detailed here is one T cell receptor (beta chain). Its matching antigen is unknown. Time point reported: week 11, during vaccination. Each dose of the vaccine consisted of 300 ug of mutant IDH1 20-mer peptide, with topical imiquimod. Generated by immunoSEQ multiplex PCR, the TCRdb table keeps only in-frame clones and is missing some. The table has under 150,000 clones, under 90% seen once; the top ten hold 0.6% to 0.7%. The germline V gene has CDR1 SGHAT and CDR2 FQNNGV. The CDR3 consists of 12 residues. V gave up 0 bases and J gave up 8 bases, with 5 bases separating them. The data belong to a study of a mutant IDH1 vaccine in newly diagnosed glioma.

The input for sequencing was PBMCs, taken from a glioma patient whose treatment included an IDH1 peptide vaccine. The chain uses TRBV11-2 and TRBJ2-1; D is unclear. The clonotype comes from a woman between 45 and 60 years old with glioma. The CDR3 here is CASSLEVYEQFF. The CDR3 DNA follows: TGTGCCAGCAGCTTAGAGGTATATGAGCAGTTCTTC.